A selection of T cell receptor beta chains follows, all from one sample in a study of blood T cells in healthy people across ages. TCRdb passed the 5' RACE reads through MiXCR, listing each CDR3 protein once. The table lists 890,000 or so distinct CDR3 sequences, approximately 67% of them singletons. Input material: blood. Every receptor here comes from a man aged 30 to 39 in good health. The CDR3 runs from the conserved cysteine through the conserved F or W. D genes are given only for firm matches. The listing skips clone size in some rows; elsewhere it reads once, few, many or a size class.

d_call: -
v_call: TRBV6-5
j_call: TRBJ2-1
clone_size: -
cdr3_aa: CASSPLASVRGNEQFF
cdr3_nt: TGTGCCAGCAGCCCCTTAGCTTCCGTGAGGGGAAATGAGCAGTTCTTC

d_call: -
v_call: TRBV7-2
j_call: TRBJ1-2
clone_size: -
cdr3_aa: CASSSTTGLDYGYTF
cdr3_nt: TGTGCCAGCAGCTCGACCACAGGGTTGGACTATGGCTACACCTTC

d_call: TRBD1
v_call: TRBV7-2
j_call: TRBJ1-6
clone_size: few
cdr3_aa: CASSYNRGSSYNSPLHF
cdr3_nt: TGTGCCAGCAGCTATAACAGGGGGAGCTCCTATAATTCACCCCTCCACTTT

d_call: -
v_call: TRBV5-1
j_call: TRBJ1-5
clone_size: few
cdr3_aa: CANRLTSLSNQPQHF
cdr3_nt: TGCGCCAACAGACTCACCTCCCTTAGCAATCAGCCCCAGCATTTT

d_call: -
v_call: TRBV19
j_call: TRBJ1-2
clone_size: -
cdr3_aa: CASSRGDDGYTF
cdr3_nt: TGTGCCAGTAGCAGGGGAGATGATGGCTACACCTTC

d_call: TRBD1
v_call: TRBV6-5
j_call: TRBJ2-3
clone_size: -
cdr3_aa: CASSPDRGSTDTQYF
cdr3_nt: TGTGCCAGCAGTCCCGACAGGGGAAGCACAGATACGCAGTATTTT

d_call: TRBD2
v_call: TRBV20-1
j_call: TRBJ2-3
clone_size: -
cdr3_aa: CSARVLAGGPNTQYF
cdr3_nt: TGCAGTGCTAGAGTACTAGCGGGGGGGCCAAATACGCAGTATTTT

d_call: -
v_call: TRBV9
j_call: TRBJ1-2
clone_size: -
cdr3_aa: CASSVGSSPSNYGYTF
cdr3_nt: TGTGCCAGCAGCGTAGGGTCGAGTCCATCAAACTATGGCTACACCTTC

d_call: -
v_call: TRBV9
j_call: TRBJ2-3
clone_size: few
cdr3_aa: CASSALAWSMSADTQYF
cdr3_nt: TGTGCCAGCAGCGCACTAGCTTGGTCGATGAGTGCAGATACGCAGTATTTT

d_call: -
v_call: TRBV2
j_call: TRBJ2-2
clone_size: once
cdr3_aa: CASSVNTPAPGELFF
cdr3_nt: TGTGCCAGCAGTGTTAACACACCGGCCCCCGGGGAGCTGTTTTTT

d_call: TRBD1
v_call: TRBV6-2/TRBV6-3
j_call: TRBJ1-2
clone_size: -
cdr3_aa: CASSTTDRLYYGYTF
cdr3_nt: TGTGCCAGCAGTACGACGGACAGGCTATACTATGGCTACACCTTC

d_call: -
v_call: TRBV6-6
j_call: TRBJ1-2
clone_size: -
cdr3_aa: CASSPTGQCGYTF
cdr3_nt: TGTGCCAGCAGCCCCACCGGGCAGTGCGGCTACACCTTC

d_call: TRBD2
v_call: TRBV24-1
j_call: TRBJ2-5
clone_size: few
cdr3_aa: CATSESAGAGKETQYF
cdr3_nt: TGTGCCACCAGTGAGTCAGCGGGGGCCGGAAAAGAGACCCAGTACTTC

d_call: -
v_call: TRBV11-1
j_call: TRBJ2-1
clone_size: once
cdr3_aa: CASSQDALYSYNEQFF
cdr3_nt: TGCGCCAGCAGCCAAGATGCCCTGTACTCCTACAATGAGCAGTTCTTC

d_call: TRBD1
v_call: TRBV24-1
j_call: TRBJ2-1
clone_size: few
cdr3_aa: CATSQGGQGYNEQFF
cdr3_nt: TGTGCCACCAGCCAGGGGGGACAGGGTTACAATGAGCAGTTCTTC

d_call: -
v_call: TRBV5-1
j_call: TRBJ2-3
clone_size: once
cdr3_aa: CASSNGQLTDTQYF
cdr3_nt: TGCGCCAGCAGCAACGGACAGCTCACAGATACGCAGTATTTT

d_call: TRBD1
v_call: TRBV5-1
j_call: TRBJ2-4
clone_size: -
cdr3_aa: CASSTGTGARDIRYF
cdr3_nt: TGCGCCAGCAGCACCGGGACAGGGGCTCGGGACATTCGGTACTTC

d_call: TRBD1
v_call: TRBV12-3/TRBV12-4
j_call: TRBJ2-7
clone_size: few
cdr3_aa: CASSPAGQGAYEQYF
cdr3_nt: TGTGCCAGCAGTCCCGCGGGACAGGGGGCTTACGAGCAGTACTTC

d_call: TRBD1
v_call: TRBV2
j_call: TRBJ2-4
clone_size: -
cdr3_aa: CASAQSPGGPKNIQYF
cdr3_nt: TGTGCCAGCGCCCAAAGTCCAGGGGGCCCCAAAAACATTCAGTACTTC

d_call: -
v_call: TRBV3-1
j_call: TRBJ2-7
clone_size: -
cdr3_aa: CASSQDPRGSYEQYF
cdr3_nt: TGTGCCAGCAGCCAAGATCCGAGGGGGTCCTACGAGCAGTACTTC

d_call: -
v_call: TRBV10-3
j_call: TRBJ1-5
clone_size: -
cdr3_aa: CAISDADSANQPQHF
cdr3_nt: TGTGCCATCAGTGATGCGGACAGCGCCAATCAGCCCCAGCATTTT

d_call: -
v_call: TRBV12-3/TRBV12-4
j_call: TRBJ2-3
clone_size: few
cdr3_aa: CASSLAPRTQYF
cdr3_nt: TGTGCCAGCAGTTTAGCCCCCCGAACGCAGTATTTT

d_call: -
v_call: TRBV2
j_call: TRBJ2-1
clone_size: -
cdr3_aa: CASKAGEQFF
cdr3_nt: TGTGCCAGCAAGGCTGGCGAGCAGTTCTTC

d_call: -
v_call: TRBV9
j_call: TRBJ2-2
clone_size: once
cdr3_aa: CASSVGVANTGELFF
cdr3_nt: TGTGCCAGCAGCGTAGGGGTGGCGAACACCGGGGAGCTGTTTTTT

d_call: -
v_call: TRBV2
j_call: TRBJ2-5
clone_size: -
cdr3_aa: CAILDVEETQYF
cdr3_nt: TGTGCCATACTGGACGTTGAAGAGACCCAGTACTTC

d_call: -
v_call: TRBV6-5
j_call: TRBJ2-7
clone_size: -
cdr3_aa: CASSPPRADLSYEQYF
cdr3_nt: TGTGCCAGTAGTCCACCCAGGGCGGACCTATCCTACGAGCAGTACTTC

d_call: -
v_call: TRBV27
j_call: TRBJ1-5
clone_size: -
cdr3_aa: CASRQWTSNQPQHF
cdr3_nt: TGTGCCAGCAGACAATGGACAAGCAATCAGCCCCAGCATTTT

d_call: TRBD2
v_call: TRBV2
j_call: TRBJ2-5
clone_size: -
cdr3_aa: CASSESGGRETQYF
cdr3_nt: TGTGCCAGCAGTGAAAGCGGGGGAAGGGAGACCCAGTACTTC

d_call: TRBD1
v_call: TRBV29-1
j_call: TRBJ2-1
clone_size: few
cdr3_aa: CSARRQGNEQFF
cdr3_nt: TGCAGCGCCCGAAGACAGGGCAATGAGCAGTTCTTC

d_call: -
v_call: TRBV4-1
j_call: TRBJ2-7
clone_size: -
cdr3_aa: CASSQTSQYEQYF
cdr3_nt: TGCGCCAGCAGCCAGACCTCCCAATACGAGCAGTACTTC

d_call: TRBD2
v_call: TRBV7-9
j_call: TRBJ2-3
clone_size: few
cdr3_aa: CASSGEGLAGRTDTQYF
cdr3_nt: TGTGCCAGCAGCGGAGAGGGACTAGCGGGACGCACAGATACGCAGTATTTT

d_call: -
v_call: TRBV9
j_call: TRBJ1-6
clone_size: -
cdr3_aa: CASSVMRSNSPLHF
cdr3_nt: TGTGCCAGCAGCGTAATGAGGAGTAATTCACCCCTCCACTTT

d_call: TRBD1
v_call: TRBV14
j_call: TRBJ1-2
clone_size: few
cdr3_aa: CASSRAGTGAYGYTF
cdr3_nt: TGTGCCAGCAGCCGAGCCGGGACAGGGGCCTATGGCTACACCTTC